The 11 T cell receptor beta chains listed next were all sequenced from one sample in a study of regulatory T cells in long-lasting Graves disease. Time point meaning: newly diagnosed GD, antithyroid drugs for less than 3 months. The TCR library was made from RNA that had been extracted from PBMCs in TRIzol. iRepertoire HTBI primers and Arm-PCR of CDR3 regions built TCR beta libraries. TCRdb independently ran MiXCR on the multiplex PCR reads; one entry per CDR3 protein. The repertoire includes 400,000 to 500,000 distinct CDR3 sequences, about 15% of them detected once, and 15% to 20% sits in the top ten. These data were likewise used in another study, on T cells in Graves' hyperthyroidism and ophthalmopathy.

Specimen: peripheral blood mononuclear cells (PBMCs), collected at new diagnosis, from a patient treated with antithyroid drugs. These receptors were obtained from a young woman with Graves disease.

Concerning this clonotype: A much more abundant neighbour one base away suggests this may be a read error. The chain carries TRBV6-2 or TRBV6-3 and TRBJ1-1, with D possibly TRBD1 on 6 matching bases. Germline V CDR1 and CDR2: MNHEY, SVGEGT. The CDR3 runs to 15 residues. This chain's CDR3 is CASTQRGLLGTEALF. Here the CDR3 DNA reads TGTGCCAGCACTCAGAGGGGGTTGCTGGGCACTGAAGCTCTCTTT.

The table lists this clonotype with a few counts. CDR3 region: CASSFGRGQNNEQFF. CDR3 bases: TGTGCCAGCAGCTTTGGACGGGGACAAAACAATGAGCAGTTCTTC. The J gene is TRBJ2-1, the V gene TRBV5-5; the D gene is possibly TRBD1 (6 bases). Germline CDR1 SGHKS, CDR2 YYEKEE (reference sequence). Trimming stripped 2 bases from V and 5 bases from J, with 14 bases between. This CDR3 has 15 amino acids.

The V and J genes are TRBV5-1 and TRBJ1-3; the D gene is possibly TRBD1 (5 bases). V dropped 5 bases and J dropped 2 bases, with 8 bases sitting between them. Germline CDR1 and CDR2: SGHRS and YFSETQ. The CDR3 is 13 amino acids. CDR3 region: CASSGGTGNTIYF. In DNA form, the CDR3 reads TGCGCCAGCAGTGGGGGTACTGGAAACACCATATATTTT.

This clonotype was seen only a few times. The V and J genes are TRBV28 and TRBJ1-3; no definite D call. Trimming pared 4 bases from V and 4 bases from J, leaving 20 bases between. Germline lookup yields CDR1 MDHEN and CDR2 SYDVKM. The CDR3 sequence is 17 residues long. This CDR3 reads CASSSIGVSWSGNTIYF. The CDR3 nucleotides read TGTGCCAGCAGTTCAATAGGTGTTAGTTGGTCCGGAAACACCATATATTTT.

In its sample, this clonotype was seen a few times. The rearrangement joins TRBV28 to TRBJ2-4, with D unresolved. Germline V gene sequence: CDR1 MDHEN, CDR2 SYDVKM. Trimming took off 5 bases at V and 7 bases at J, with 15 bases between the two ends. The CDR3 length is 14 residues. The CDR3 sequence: CASSPTDRRNIQYF. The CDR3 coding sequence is TGTGCCAGCAGTCCGACCGACCGGCGGAACATTCAGTACTTC.

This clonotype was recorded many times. This CDR3 reads CASSLRSSGSRSEQFF. The CDR3 region has the DNA TGTGCCAGCAGTTTAAGGTCTAGCGGGAGTAGGAGTGAGCAGTTCTTC. The V call is TRBV12-3 or TRBV12-4, the J call TRBJ2-1; 10 bases line up with TRBD2. This CDR3 contains 16 residues. V was clipped by 2 bases and J by 9 bases; unmatched bases: 10.

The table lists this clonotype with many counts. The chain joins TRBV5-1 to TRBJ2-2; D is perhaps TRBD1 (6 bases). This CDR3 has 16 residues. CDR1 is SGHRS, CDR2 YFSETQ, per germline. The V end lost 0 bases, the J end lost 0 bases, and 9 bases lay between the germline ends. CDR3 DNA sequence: TGCGCCAGCAGCTTGGTTTCAGGGGCGAACACCGGGGAGCTGTTTTTT. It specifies CASSLVSGANTGELFF.

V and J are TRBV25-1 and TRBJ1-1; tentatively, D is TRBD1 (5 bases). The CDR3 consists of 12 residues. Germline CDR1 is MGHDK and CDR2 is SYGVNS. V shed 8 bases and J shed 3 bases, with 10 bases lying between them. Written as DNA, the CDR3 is TGTGCCAGCGGCAGAGGGGACACTGAAGCTTTCTTT. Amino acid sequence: CASGRGDTEAFF.

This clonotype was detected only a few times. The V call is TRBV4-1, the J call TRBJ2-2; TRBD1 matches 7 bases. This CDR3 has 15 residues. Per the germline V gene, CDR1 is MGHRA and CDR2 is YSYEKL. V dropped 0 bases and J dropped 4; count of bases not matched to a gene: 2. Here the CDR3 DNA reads TGCGCCAGCAGCCAAGACGCAGGGGGCACCGGGGAGCTGTTTTTT. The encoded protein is CASSQDAGGTGELFF.

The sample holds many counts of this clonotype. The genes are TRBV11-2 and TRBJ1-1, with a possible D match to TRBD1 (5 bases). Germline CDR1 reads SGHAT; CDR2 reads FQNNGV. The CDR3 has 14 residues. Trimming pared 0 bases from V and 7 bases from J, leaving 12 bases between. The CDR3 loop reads CASSLDVSDIEAFF. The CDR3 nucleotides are TGTGCCAGCAGCTTAGATGTTTCGGACATTGAAGCTTTCTTT.

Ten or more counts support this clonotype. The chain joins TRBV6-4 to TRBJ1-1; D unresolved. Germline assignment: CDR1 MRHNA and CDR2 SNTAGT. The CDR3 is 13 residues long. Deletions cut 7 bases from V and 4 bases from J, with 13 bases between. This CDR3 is CASKAEPGTEAFF. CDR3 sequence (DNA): TGTGCCAGCAAGGCAGAACCAGGCACTGAAGCTTTCTTT.